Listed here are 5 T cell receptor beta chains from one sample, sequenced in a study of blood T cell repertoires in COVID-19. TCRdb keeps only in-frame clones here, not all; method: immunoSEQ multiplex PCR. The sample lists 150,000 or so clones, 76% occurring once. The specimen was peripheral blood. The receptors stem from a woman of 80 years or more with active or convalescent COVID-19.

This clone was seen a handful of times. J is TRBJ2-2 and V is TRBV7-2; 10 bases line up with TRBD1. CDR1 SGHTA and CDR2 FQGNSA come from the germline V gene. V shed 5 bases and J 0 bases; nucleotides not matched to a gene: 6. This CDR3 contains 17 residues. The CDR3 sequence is CASSGTGAITNTGELFF. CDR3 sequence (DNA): TGTGCCAGCAGCGGGACAGGGGCGATTACGAACACCGGGGAGCTGTTTTTT.

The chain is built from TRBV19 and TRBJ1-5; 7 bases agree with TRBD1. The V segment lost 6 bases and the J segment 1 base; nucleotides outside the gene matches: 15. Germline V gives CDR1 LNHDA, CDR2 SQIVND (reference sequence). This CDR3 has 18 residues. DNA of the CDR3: TGTGCCAGTAGCAGCGATAAACTACAGGGGATGAGCAATCAGCCCCAGCATTTT. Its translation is CASSSDKLQGMSNQPQHF.

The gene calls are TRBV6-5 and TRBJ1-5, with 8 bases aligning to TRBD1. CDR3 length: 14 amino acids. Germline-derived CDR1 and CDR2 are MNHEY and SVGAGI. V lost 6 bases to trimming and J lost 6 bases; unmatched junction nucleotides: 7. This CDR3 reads CASSLDRGSQPQHF. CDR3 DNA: TGTGCCAGCAGCCTCGACAGGGGAAGTCAGCCCCAGCATTTT.

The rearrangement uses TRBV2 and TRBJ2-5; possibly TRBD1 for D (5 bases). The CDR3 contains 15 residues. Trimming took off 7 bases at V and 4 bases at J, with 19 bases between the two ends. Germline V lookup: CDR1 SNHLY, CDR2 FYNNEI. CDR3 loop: CASNSKPLQGETQYF. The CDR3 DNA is TGTGCCAGCAATTCGAAACCGCTCCAGGGAGAGACCCAGTACTTC.

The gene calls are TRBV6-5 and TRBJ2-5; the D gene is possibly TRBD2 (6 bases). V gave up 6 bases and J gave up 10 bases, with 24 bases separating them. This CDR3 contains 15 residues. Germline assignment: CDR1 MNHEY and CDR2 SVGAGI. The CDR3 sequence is CASSGSFDPLEGQYF. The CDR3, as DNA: TGTGCCAGCAGCGGATCATTCGACCCATTGGAGGGCCAGTACTTC.